This T cell receptor beta chain was recorded in a study of blood T cell repertoires in COVID-19. On the study more broadly: COVID-19 samples from acute and convalescent phases originated in the United States, Italy and Spain. The cDNA or gDNA used as material had been derived from T cells, B-cell-depleted T cells, or PBMCs.

V lost 3 bases and J lost 8, with 7 bases in between. The CDR3 spans 11 residues. Germline assignment: CDR1 DFQATT and CDR2 SNEGSKA (reference sequence). Authors' analysis steps: Amplification from reference gene primers served as the basis for estimated nucleated cell counts. The table came from immunoSEQ multiplex PCR; TCRdb's copy has only in-frame clones and leaves some out. The D gene and trimming were derived from the DNA, and the V and J assignments and clone size from that table. The sample includes over 250,000 clones, around 87% of them seen just once. This sequence was found in a woman between 18 and 29 years old who had recovered from COVID-19. Sequencing was done on a sample of PBMCs or T cells enriched from blood (not recorded which). This rearrangement joins TRBV20-1 to TRBJ1-4; D gene ambiguous. CDR3 in DNA: TGCAGTGCTAGTCTTGTGGAAAAACTGTTTTTT. It is translated as CSASLVEKLFF.